Below, 32 T cell receptor beta chains from the same sample are listed, as sequenced in a study of cytomegalovirus exposure and HLA in healthy donors. Vbeta (60) and Jbeta (13) primers were used in the PCR. Sequencing was performed with immunoSEQ multiplex PCR; in TCRdb, only in-frame clones are kept and a portion is missing. The sample lists roughly 160,000 clones; around 69% were seen once. Specimen: PBMCs. These receptors were taken from a woman aged 30 to 39 in good health and CMV-seronegative.

V usage is TRBV6-1 and J usage is TRBJ1-5; no clear D gene. This CDR3 comprises 13 residues. CDR1 and CDR2 (germline): MNHNS, SASEGT. V was shortened by 0 bases and J by 7 bases, with 7 bases between the two germline ends. CDR3 in DNA: TGTGCCAGCAGTGAAGCCTCAGAACAGCCCCAGCATTTT. It translates to CASSEASEQPQHF.

The J gene is TRBJ2-1, the V gene TRBV7-8; no reliable D call. The CDR3 is 13 residues long. Germline CDR1 and CDR2: SGHVS and FQNEAQ. V lost 5 bases and J 7 bases, leaving 12 bases between the germline ends. The CDR3 nucleotides are TGTGCCAGCAGCCCCCCTAGGTATAATGAGCAGTTCTTC. Translating gives CASSPPRYNEQFF.

V is TRBV2 and J is TRBJ1-1, with no clear D. V shed 6 bases and J shed 10 bases, with 9 bases lying between them. CDR1 is SNHLY, CDR2 FYNNEI, per germline. CDR3 size: 10 residues. The CDR3 region is CASRRTVAFF. The CDR3 DNA reads TGTGCCAGCAGGAGAACCGTAGCTTTCTTT.

The rearrangement uses TRBV29-1 and TRBJ2-5, with a tentative D call TRBD2 (6 bases). Germline V lookup: CDR1 SQVTM, CDR2 ANQGSEA. The CDR3 is 13 amino acids. The V gene lost 3 bases and the J gene lost 5 bases, with 13 bases spanning the gap. The chain's CDR3 is CSVEVGGGETQYF. CDR3 coding DNA: TGCAGCGTTGAGGTCGGAGGAGGGGAGACCCAGTACTTC.

The rearrangement links TRBV6-5 to TRBJ1-1; TRBD1 aligns across 9 bases. Per germline, CDR1 MNHEY and CDR2 SVGAGI. With V trimmed by 6 bases and J by 4 bases, 9 bases remained unmatched. The CDR3 is 15 amino acids. The CDR3 loop reads CASRLPGQGVTEAFF. The CDR3, as DNA: TGTGCCAGCAGGCTCCCGGGACAGGGAGTCACTGAAGCTTTCTTT.

V is TRBV5-6 and J is TRBJ2-1; 10 nucleotides line up with TRBD1. V lost 2 bases and J lost 8; bases outside the gene matches: 7. This CDR3 is built from 15 residues. CDR1 and CDR2 (germline): SGHDT, YYEEEE. The CDR3 sequence is CASSFPRQGAYEQFF. The CDR3 DNA reads as TGTGCCAGCAGCTTCCCACGACAGGGGGCCTATGAGCAGTTCTTC.

The V and J genes are TRBV21-1 and TRBJ2-3; the table's D call, TRBD2, was not checked against the DNA. TRBV21-1 is noted as a pseudogene. This CDR3 has 16 amino acids. This chain's CDR3 is CASSSIADTSTDTQYF. CDR3 sequence (DNA): TGTGCCAGCAGCTCCATAGCGGACACTAGCACAGATACGCAGTATTTT.

This clone was seen just once. The chain links TRBV5-6 to TRBJ2-5; D is possibly TRBD2 (5 bases). The J call is in doubt because the DNA end fits TRBJ2-7 better. The germline V gene encodes CDR1 SGHDT and CDR2 YYEEEE. This CDR3 is 14 amino acids long. The DNA for the CDR3 is TGTGCCAGCAGCTCGGACTTTAGCTCCTACGAGCAGTACTTC. It specifies CASSSDFSSYEQYF.

The CDR3 region is CASSPGLAGGSSTDTQYF. In nucleotides, the CDR3 is TGTGCCAGCAGCCCTGGACTAGCGGGGGGCTCAAGCACAGATACGCAGTATTTT. V is TRBV7-9 and J is TRBJ2-3; 14 bases are shared with TRBD2. Germline CDR1 and CDR2: SEHNR and FQNEAQ (reference sequence). V dropped 5 bases and J dropped 0; count of bases not matched to a gene: 7. The CDR3 runs 18 residues.

J is TRBJ2-1 and V is TRBV7-3; TRBD1 matches at 8 bases. The CDR3 has 15 residues. V shed 4 bases, J shed 6 bases, and the junction held 8 bases outside the gene matches. Germline V gene sequence: CDR1 SGHTA, CDR2 FQGTGA. CDR3 protein: CASSWDRTFGNEQFF. Written as DNA, the CDR3 is TGTGCCAGCAGCTGGGACAGGACGTTCGGCAATGAGCAGTTCTTC.

The chain uses TRBV30 and TRBJ2-4, with 8 bases identical to TRBD1. CDR1 GTSNPN and CDR2 SVGIG come from the germline V gene (reference sequence). The CDR3 sequence is 12 residues long. Trimming took 5 bases from V and 6 from J; bases not matched to a gene: 3. The DNA for the CDR3 is TGTGCCTGGGCAGGGGGCCCAAACATTCAGTACTTC. It specifies CAWAGGPNIQYF.

This chain connects TRBV5-1 to TRBJ2-5; 7 positions match TRBD1. With V trimmed by 2 bases and J by 1 base, 2 bases remained unmatched. This CDR3 has 14 amino acids. The germline V gene has CDR1 SGHRS and CDR2 YFSETQ. The CDR3 DNA follows: TGCGCCAGCAGCTTAGGACAGGCCCAAGAGACCCAGTACTTC. It is translated as CASSLGQAQETQYF.

The J gene is TRBJ1-5, the V gene TRBV2, with a tentative D call TRBD1 (6 bases). V lost 6 bases to trimming and J lost 1 base, with 13 bases between them. Germline-derived CDR1 and CDR2 are SNHLY and FYNNEI. This CDR3 spans 15 amino acids. CDR3 nucleotides: TGTGCCAGCAGCGACGGACAGAACAGCAATCAGCCCCAGCATTTT. This codes for CASSDGQNSNQPQHF.

This clone was seen a handful of times. The chain employs TRBV7-9 and TRBJ1-6, with TRBD1 as a possible D gene (5 bases). Germline V gene sequence: CDR1 SEHNR, CDR2 FQNEAQ (reference sequence). The CDR3 covers 15 residues. Trimming shortened V by 1 base and J by 9 bases, and 13 bases separated the two germline ends. The CDR3 spells CASSLVSQGVSPLHF. The CDR3 DNA follows: TGTGCCAGCAGCTTAGTCAGCCAGGGTGTTTCACCCCTCCACTTT.

The gene calls are TRBV9 and TRBJ2-2, with D uncertain. CDR1 SGDLS and CDR2 YYNGEE come from the germline V gene. The CDR3 length is 14 residues. V lost 8 bases and J lost 0, with 11 bases in between. CDR3 sequence: CASSGSPNTGELFF. CDR3 DNA: TGTGCCAGTTCCGGGTCCCCGAACACCGGGGAGCTGTTTTTT.

The chain combines TRBV18 with TRBJ2-1; 9 nucleotides match TRBD2. Germline-derived CDR1 and CDR2 are KGHSH and LQKENI. Trimming cost V 1 base and J 9 bases; bases outside gene matches: 10. The CDR3 runs 16 residues. In DNA, the CDR3 is TGTGCCAGCTCACCACAGGGAATGGGTAGCGGGAGTGAGCAGTTCTTC. Its translation is CASSPQGMGSGSEQFF.

The gene calls are TRBV5-4 and TRBJ2-1, with D possibly TRBD1 on 5 matching bases. Trimming pared 4 bases from V and 5 bases from J, leaving 10 bases between. Germline V lookup: CDR1 SGHNT, CDR2 YYREEE (reference sequence). The CDR3 extends over 13 amino acids. CDR3 protein: CASSTQGNNEQFF. CDR3 sequence (DNA): TGTGCCAGCAGCACGCAGGGAAACAATGAGCAGTTCTTC.

This chain links TRBV5-1 with TRBJ1-2, with 10 bases aligning to TRBD1. Germline CDR1 SGHRS, CDR2 YFSETQ. The CDR3 runs 13 residues. The V segment lost 4 bases and the J segment 6 bases; nucleotides outside the gene matches: 3. As DNA, the CDR3 is TGCGCCAGCAGCATGGACAGGGGGAATGGCTACACCTTC. It is translated as CASSMDRGNGYTF.

The chain employs TRBV25-1 and TRBJ2-1; D gene ambiguous. Germline CDR1 is MGHDK and CDR2 is SYGVNS. Trimming stripped 3 bases from V and 7 bases from J, with 7 bases between. The CDR3 consists of 12 residues. The CDR3 sequence is CASSDSTNEQFF. As DNA, the CDR3 is TGTGCCAGCAGTGATTCGACAAATGAGCAGTTCTTC. Complete variable domain (other parts from reference TRBV25-1 and TRBJ2-1): EADIYQTPRYLVIGTGKKITLECSQTMGHDKMYWYQQDPGMELHLIHYSYGVNSTEKGDLSSESTVSRIRTEHFPLTLESARPSHTSQYLCASSDSTNEQFFGPGTRLTVL.

CDR3 nucleotides: TGTGCCAGCAGCCAAGATCAGGGAATGGTGGCTGAAGCTTTCTTT. The encoded protein is CASSQDQGMVAEAFF. The chain recombines TRBV14 with TRBJ1-1; possible D gene TRBD1, 5 bases. The germline gives CDR1 SGHDN, CDR2 FVKESK. Between the trimmed V and J ends, which lost 0 bases and 6 bases, there was a span of 14 bases. The CDR3 is 15 residues long. Using reference TRBV14 and TRBJ1-1 for the parts outside the CDR3, the full variable domain is EAGVTQFPSHSVIEKGQTVTLRCDPISGHDNLYWYRRVMGKEIKFLLHFVKESKQDESGMPNNRFLAERTGGTYSTLKVQPAELEDSGVYFCASSQDQGMVAEAFFGQGTRLTVV.

The chain carries TRBV4-2 and TRBJ2-6, with a tentative D call TRBD2 (5 bases). This CDR3 is built from 17 residues. CDR1 is LGHNA and CDR2 is YNFKEQ in the germline V gene. The germline V and J ends were trimmed by 0 bases and 4 bases, with 13 bases remaining between them. The DNA of the CDR3 is TGTGCCAGCAGCCAAGAGTGGGGAGCGTCCGGGGCCAACGTCCTGACTTTC. This sequence encodes CASSQEWGASGANVLTF.

CDR3 residues: CASSHTGVYGYTF. The CDR3 nucleotides read TGTGCCAGCAGCCACACAGGGGTCTATGGCTACACCTTC. V is TRBV27 and J is TRBJ1-2; 7 bases line up with TRBD1. This CDR3 is 13 amino acids long. Germline V CDR1 and CDR2: MNHEY, SMNVEV (reference sequence). With 6 bases clipped from V and 4 bases from J, the junction kept 5 bases outside the gene matches.

The chain uses TRBV28 and TRBJ1-1, with 10 bases that match TRBD1. The CDR3 contains 11 residues. Germline CDR1 reads MDHEN; CDR2 reads SYDVKM. V dropped 8 bases and J dropped 10; count of bases not matched to a gene: 4. The CDR3 region is CASHGQGVAFF. CDR3 DNA: TGTGCCAGCCATGGACAGGGGGTAGCTTTCTTT.

This sequence joins TRBV7-7 and TRBJ2-2, with D possibly matching TRBD2 (7 bases). With 3 bases removed from V and 5 bases from J, the gap between germline ends came to 16 bases. The CDR3 has 16 residues. Germline CDR1 and CDR2: SSHAT and FNYEAQ (reference sequence). The chain's CDR3 is CASSFPGGLGTGELFF. Written as DNA, the CDR3 is TGTGCCAGCAGCTTCCCGGGGGGCTTAGGTACCGGGGAGCTGTTTTTT.

The V and J genes are TRBV29-1 and TRBJ2-7; 8 bases are a match to TRBD1. Germline CDR1 SQVTM, CDR2 ANQGSEA. Germline trimming cut 0 bases from V and 3 bases from J; bases unmatched to any gene: 1. The CDR3 sequence is 13 residues long. The CDR3 DNA is TGCAGCGTTGAAGAACAGGGGGACTACGAGCAGTACTTC. It yields the protein CSVEEQGDYEQYF.

This chain joins TRBV4-2 and TRBJ1-1; D gene unclear. The V gene lost 3 bases and the J gene lost 8 bases, with 16 bases spanning the gap. Germline CDR1 and CDR2: LGHNA and YNFKEQ. The CDR3 is 14 residues long. This CDR3 is CASSHLGGRTEAFF. The CDR3 DNA is TGTGCCAGCAGCCACCTAGGCGGCCGCACGGAAGCTTTCTTT.

This chain joins TRBV4-1 and TRBJ2-5; D is perhaps TRBD2 (5 bases). This CDR3 contains 15 residues. Germline V gene sequence: CDR1 MGHRA, CDR2 YSYEKL. V was clipped by 8 bases and J by 2 bases, with 18 bases between them. The CDR3 coding sequence is TGCGCCAGCCGGGGAGTGGGTGACCGACAAGAGACCCAGTACTTC. This codes for CASRGVGDRQETQYF.

The chain links TRBV6-5 to TRBJ2-2, with D possibly matching TRBD1 (5 bases). Trimming removed 8 bases from V and 2 bases from J, with 12 bases in between. Germline V lookup: CDR1 MNHEY, CDR2 SVGAGI. The CDR3 is made up of 14 amino acids. The CDR3 DNA follows: TGTGCCAGCCTATCCCAGGGCAACACCGGGGAGCTGTTTTTT. As protein: CASLSQGNTGELFF.

The CDR3 region has the DNA TGTGCCAGCAGCCCCCGGGTGACGCAGTATTTT. Protein: CASSPRVTQYF. The chain links TRBV7-2 to TRBJ2-3; the D is unclear. Germline CDR1 reads SGHTA; CDR2 reads FQGNSA. CDR3 length equals 11 residues. V lost 5 bases and J 9 bases, leaving 9 bases between the germline ends.

This sequence joins TRBV7-9 and TRBJ1-3; D is uncertain. Germline values: CDR1 SEHNR, CDR2 FQNEAQ (reference sequence). This CDR3 comprises 14 residues. V dropped 5 bases and J dropped 0 bases, with 8 bases sitting between them. The CDR3 DNA reads TGTGCCAGCAGCGAACACCGCTCTGGAAACACCATATATTTT. Amino acids: CASSEHRSGNTIYF.

This chain links TRBV28 with TRBJ2-7; possible D gene TRBD1, 5 bases. This CDR3 has 14 amino acids. Germline V CDR1 and CDR2: MDHEN, SYDVKM. V was cut by 3 bases and J by 3 bases, with 12 bases left in between. CDR3 DNA: TGTGCCAGCAGTTTTGCAGGGTCGGGCTACGAGCAGTACTTC. Protein sequence: CASSFAGSGYEQYF.

The chain recombines TRBV7-6 with TRBJ2-5, with D perhaps matching TRBD2 (6 bases). The V end was cut by 5 bases, the J end by 2 bases, with 18 bases between. CDR1 and CDR2 (germline): SGHVS, FNYEAQ. The length of the CDR3 is 16 residues. This chain's CDR3 is CASSPPTGGAQETQYF. DNA for the CDR3: TGTGCCAGCAGCCCTCCGACTGGCGGGGCACAAGAGACCCAGTACTTC. The full variable domain, completed using reference TRBV7-6 and TRBJ2-5, is GAGVSQSPRYKVTKRGQDVALRCDPISGHVSLYWYRQALGQGPEFLTYFNYEAQQDKSGLPNDRFSAERPEGSISTLTIQRTEQRDSAMYRCASSPPTGGAQETQYFGPGTRLLVL.